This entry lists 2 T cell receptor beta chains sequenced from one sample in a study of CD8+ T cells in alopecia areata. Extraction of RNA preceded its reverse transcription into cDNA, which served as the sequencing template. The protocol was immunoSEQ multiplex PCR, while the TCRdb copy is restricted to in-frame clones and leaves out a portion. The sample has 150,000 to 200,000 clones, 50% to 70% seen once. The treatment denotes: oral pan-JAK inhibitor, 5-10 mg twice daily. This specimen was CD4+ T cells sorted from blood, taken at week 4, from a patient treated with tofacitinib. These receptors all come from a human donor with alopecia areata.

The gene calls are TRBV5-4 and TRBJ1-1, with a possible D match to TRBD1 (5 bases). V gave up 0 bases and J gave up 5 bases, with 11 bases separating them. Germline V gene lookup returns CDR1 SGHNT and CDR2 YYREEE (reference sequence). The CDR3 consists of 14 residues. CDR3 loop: CASSLDKGITEAFF. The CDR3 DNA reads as TGTGCCAGCAGCTTGGATAAGGGGATAACTGAAGCTTTCTTT.

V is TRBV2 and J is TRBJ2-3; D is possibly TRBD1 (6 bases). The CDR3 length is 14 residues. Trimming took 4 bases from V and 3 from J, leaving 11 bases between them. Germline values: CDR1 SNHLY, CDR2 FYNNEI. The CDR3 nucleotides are TGTGCCAGCAGTGCAGGGGTTCGGACAGATACGCAGTATTTT. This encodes CASSAGVRTDTQYF.